What follows are 18 T cell receptor beta chains derived from one specimen sequenced in a study of long-term antiretroviral therapy in people with HIV (dated by TCRdb to the early 2020s). The immunoSEQ hsTCRB v3.0 assay was used at survey level resolution to sequence the TRB variable region. Imported from immuneACCESS, the table was reduced by TCRdb to in-frame sequences with V and J called. These copies leave out some clones; in studies compared against another copy, an unresolved V gene accounts for under half, and the cause of the remainder is not known. The sample table lists roughly 28,000 clones, approximately 90% of them with a count of one. The ten most abundant clones make up roughly 4% of the sample. The sequences come from unsorted PBMCs, collected 1.8 years after starting antiretroviral therapy. These TCRs come from a woman between 18 and 29 years old with HIV.

This clone was seen a few times. The chain employs TRBV7-2 and TRBJ1-5; weak D call: TRBD1 (6 bases). Germline V gene sequence: CDR1 SGHTA, CDR2 FQGNSA. The V end was cut by 2 bases, the J end by 2 bases, with 10 bases between. The CDR3 runs 15 residues. The CDR3 DNA follows: TGTGCCAGCAGCTTATATAGGGGGGGCAATCAGCCCCAGCATTTT. Translated, it gives CASSLYRGGNQPQHF.

This chain joins TRBV11-2 and TRBJ2-7, with TRBD2 as a possible D gene (5 bases). Per the germline V gene, CDR1 is SGHAT and CDR2 is FQNNGV. With 3 bases removed from V and 5 bases from J, the gap between germline ends came to 14 bases. The CDR3 covers 14 residues. CDR3 amino acids: CASSLERNRDEQYF. The CDR3 region has the DNA TGTGCCAGCAGCTTGGAGCGGAATAGAGACGAGCAGTACTTC.

The chain carries TRBV6-1 and TRBJ2-7; 8 bases agree with TRBD1. This CDR3 contains 15 residues. After removal of 4 bases from V and 6 bases from J, the junction contained 11 bases not matched to a gene. Germline V gene lookup returns CDR1 MNHNS and CDR2 SASEGT. This CDR3 is CASSVQGAKVREQYF. The CDR3 coding sequence is TGTGCCAGCAGTGTCCAGGGGGCGAAGGTGCGCGAGCAGTACTTC.

V usage is TRBV7-9 and J usage is TRBJ2-1; D not resolved. This CDR3 has 11 residues. CDR1 is SEHNR and CDR2 is FQNEAQ in the germline V gene (reference sequence). V gave up 6 bases and J gave up 10 bases, with 10 bases separating them. CDR3 residues: CASSNFGEQFF. The CDR3 region has the DNA TGTGCCAGCAGTAATTTTGGGGAGCAGTTCTTC.

V is TRBV15 and J is TRBJ1-1; D is uncertain. The CDR3 spans 15 residues. Germline values: CDR1 LNHNV, CDR2 YYDKDF (reference sequence). The ends were cut back, 0 bases at V and 1 base at J, with 9 bases in the middle. CDR3 region: CATSRDKVKNTEAFF. The CDR3 DNA follows: TGTGCCACCAGCAGAGATAAGGTTAAGAACACTGAAGCTTTCTTT.

The chain uses TRBV5-1 and TRBJ1-4; D is unclear. Between the trimmed V and J ends, which lost 0 bases and 4 bases, there was a span of 10 bases. Germline CDR1 and CDR2: SGHRS and YFSETQ. This CDR3 is 15 amino acids long. CDR3 bases: TGCGCCAGCAGCTTGGCCGGCAGCCTTAATGAAAAACTGTTTTTT. Its protein is CASSLAGSLNEKLFF.

This chain uses TRBV11-2 with TRBJ2-2; the D is unclear. Trimming left V 0 bases short and J 2 bases short, with 10 bases between. There are 16 residues in the CDR3. CDR1 SGHAT and CDR2 FQNNGV come from the germline V gene. The CDR3 nucleotides read TGTGCCAGCAGCTTAGATCCGAGACACAACACCGGGGAGCTGTTTTTT. This sequence encodes CASSLDPRHNTGELFF.

The sample holds one count of this clone. The chain uses TRBV13 and TRBJ2-5; D is unclear. This CDR3 comprises 14 residues. The germline V and J ends were trimmed by 5 bases and 5 bases, with 15 bases remaining between them. CDR1 is PRHDT, CDR2 FYEKMQ, per germline (reference sequence). The CDR3 region is CASSPSSRRETQYF. CDR3 DNA: TGTGCCAGCAGCCCTAGTTCGAGGCGCGAGACCCAGTACTTC.

This clone was counted a single time. The junction departs from germline at one end; a sequencing error may be responsible. The same CDR3 also results from other DNA sequences found in this sample. This chain links TRBV27 with TRBJ2-6; D possibly corresponds to TRBD1 (5 bases). This CDR3 spans 15 amino acids. The germline CDR1 and CDR2 sequences are MNHEY and SMNVEV (reference sequence). CDR3 in DNA: TGTGCCAGCAGTTCGGAGATCTCTGGGGCCAATGTCCTGACTTTC. It is translated as CASSSEISGANVLTF.

The rearrangement links TRBV7-9 to TRBJ2-1, with D perhaps matching TRBD2 (6 bases). This CDR3 is built from 15 residues. V gave up 2 bases and J gave up 8 bases, with 16 bases separating them. CDR1 and CDR2 from the germline V gene are SEHNR and FQNEAQ (reference sequence). The CDR3 spells CASSLMVRLVDEQFF. CDR3 bases: TGTGCCAGCAGCTTAATGGTGCGACTAGTCGATGAGCAGTTCTTC.

This chain connects TRBV9 to TRBJ1-2; 9 nucleotides agree with TRBD1. The length of the CDR3 is 15 residues. Trimming cost V 4 bases and J 3 bases; bases outside gene matches: 7. Germline V CDR1 and CDR2: SGDLS, YYNGEE. CDR3 nucleotides: TGTGCCAGCAGCCCCCGGACAGGGGCCGACTATGGCTACACCTTC. Translated: CASSPRTGADYGYTF.

The rearrangement links TRBV12-5 to TRBJ2-7, with TRBD1 matching over 7 bases. CDR1 is LGHNT, CDR2 FRNRAP, per germline. Trimming at V came to 1 base and at J to 2 bases, leaving 5 bases not matched to a gene. The CDR3 runs to 15 residues. The DNA for the CDR3 is TGTGCTAGTGGTTTGGGGGACAGTACTGCCTACGAGCAGTACTTC. Its protein product is CASGLGDSTAYEQYF.

The DNA of the CDR3 is TGCGCCAGCAGCCGGGGACGGGACTTCCAGTACCAAGAGACCCAGTACTTC. Protein sequence: CASSRGRDFQYQETQYF. The chain links TRBV5-1 to TRBJ2-5; D possibly corresponds to TRBD2 (6 bases). The CDR3 covers 17 residues. Per the germline V gene, CDR1 is SGHRS and CDR2 is YFSETQ. V was cut by 4 bases and J by 0 bases, with 19 bases left in between.

CDR3 DNA: TGTGCCAGCAGTTACTACGGGGCTCGGAACACTGAAGCTTTCTTT. Its protein is CASSYYGARNTEAFF. This chain connects TRBV6-6 to TRBJ1-1, with a possible D match to TRBD1 (5 bases). Trimming took 1 base from V and 1 from J, leaving 10 bases between them. The CDR3 sequence is 15 residues long. Germline lookup yields CDR1 MNHNY and CDR2 SVGAGI (reference sequence).

This chain connects TRBV7-9 to TRBJ1-2, with TRBD1 matching 7 bases. The V gene's germline CDR1 is SEHNR and CDR2 FQNEAQ (reference sequence). This CDR3 comprises 15 residues. V lost 3 bases, J lost 8 bases, and 12 bases stayed unmatched. As DNA, the CDR3 is TGTGCCAGCAGCTTGACAGGGACAAGAGGGATCGGCTACACCTTC. Translated: CASSLTGTRGIGYTF.

The chain is built from TRBV10-3 and TRBJ2-7; 10 bases map to TRBD2. CDR3 size: 12 residues. Germline V gene lookup returns CDR1 ENHRY and CDR2 SYGVKD. V dropped 6 bases and J dropped 4; count of bases not matched to a gene: 0. Here the CDR3 DNA reads TGTGCCATCAGGACTAGCGGGTACGAGCAGTACTTC. The encoded protein is CAIRTSGYEQYF.

This chain connects TRBV5-1 to TRBJ2-2; D is ambiguous. Germline CDR1 SGHRS, CDR2 YFSETQ. CDR3 length: 13 amino acids. Trimming stripped 4 bases from V and 4 bases from J, with 8 bases between. The CDR3 loop is CASSVTVTGELFF. The CDR3 DNA sequence: TGCGCCAGCAGCGTGACGGTCACCGGGGAGCTGTTTTTT. The complete variable domain, with remaining parts taken from reference TRBV5-1 and TRBJ2-2, reads KAGVTQTPRYLIKTRGQQVTLSCSPISGHRSVSWYQQTPGQGLQFLFEYFSETQRNKGNFPGRFSGRQFSNSRSEMNVSTLELGDSALYLCASSVTVTGELFFGEGSRLTVL.

In this sample, this clone turned up a few times. The gene calls are TRBV28 and TRBJ1-2, with D possibly TRBD1 on 6 matching bases. Trimming removed 2 bases from V and 4 bases from J, with 11 bases in between. Per germline, CDR1 MDHEN and CDR2 SYDVKM. CDR3 size: 14 residues. The CDR3 spells CASSLLVGGYGYTF. The CDR3 nucleotides read TGTGCCAGCAGTTTACTGGTAGGGGGCTATGGCTACACCTTC.